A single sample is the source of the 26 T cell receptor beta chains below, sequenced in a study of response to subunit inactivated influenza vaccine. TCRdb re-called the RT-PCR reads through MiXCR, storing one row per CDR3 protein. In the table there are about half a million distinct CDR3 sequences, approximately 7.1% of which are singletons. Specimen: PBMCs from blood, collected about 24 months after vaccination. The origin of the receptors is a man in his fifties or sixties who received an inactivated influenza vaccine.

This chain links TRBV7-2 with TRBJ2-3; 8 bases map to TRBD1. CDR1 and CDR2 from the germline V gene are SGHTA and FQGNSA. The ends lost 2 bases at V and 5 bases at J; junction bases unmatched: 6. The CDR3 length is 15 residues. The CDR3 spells CASSLFGTGGDTQYF. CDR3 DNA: TGTGCCAGCAGCTTATTTGGGACAGGTGGAGATACGCAGTATTTT.

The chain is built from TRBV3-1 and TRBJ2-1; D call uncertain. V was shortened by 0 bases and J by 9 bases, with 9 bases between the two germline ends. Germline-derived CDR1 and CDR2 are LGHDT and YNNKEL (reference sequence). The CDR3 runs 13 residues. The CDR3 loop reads CASSQEYSPEQFF. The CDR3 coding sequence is TGTGCCAGCAGCCAAGAGTACAGTCCTGAGCAGTTCTTC.

The CDR3 region has the DNA TGTGCCAGCAGCCCAGGGGCTATAGCCAAAAACATTCAGTACTTC. This gives the protein CASSPGAIAKNIQYF. This rearrangement joins TRBV3-1 to TRBJ2-4; perhaps TRBD1 as D (6 bases). The CDR3 runs to 15 residues. Germline loops: CDR1 LGHDT, CDR2 YNNKEL (reference sequence). V lost 4 bases and J lost 0, with 10 bases in between. Supplemented by reference TRBV3-1 and TRBJ2-4, the full variable domain reads DTAVSQTPKYLVTQMGNDKSIKCEQNLGHDTMYWYKQDSKKFLKIMFSYNNKELIINETVPNRFSPKSPDKAHLNLHINSLELGDSAVYFCASSPGAIAKNIQYFGAGTRLSVL.

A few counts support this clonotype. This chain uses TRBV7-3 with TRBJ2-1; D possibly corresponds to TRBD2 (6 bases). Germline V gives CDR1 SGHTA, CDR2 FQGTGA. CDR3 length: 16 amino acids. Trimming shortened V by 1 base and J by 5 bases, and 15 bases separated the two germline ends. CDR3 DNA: TGTGCCAGCAGCTTAAGTAGTGGAGGGCCCCACAATGAGCAGTTCTTC. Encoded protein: CASSLSSGGPHNEQFF. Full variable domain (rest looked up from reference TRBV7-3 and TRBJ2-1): GAGVSQTPSNKVTEKGKYVELRCDPISGHTALYWYRQSLGQGPEFLIYFQGTGAADDSGLPNDRFFAVRPEGSVSTLKIQRTERGDSAVYLCASSLSSGGPHNEQFFGPGTRLTVL.

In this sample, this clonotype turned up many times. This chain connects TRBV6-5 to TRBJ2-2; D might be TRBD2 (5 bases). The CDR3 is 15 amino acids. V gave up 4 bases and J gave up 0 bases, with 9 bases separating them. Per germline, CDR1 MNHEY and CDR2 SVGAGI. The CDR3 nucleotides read TGTGCCAGCAGTTGGCAGCGGACGAACACCGGGGAGCTGTTTTTT. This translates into CASSWQRTNTGELFF.

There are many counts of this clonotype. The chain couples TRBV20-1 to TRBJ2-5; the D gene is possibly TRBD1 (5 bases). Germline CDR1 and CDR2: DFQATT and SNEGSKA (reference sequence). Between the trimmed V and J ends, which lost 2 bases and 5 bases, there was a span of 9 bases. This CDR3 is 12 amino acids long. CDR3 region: CSARFRAETQYF. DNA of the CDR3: TGCAGTGCTAGATTCAGGGCTGAGACCCAGTACTTC.

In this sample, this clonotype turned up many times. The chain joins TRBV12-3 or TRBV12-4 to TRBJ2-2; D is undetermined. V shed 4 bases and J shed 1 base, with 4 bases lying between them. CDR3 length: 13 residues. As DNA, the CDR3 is TGTGCCAGCAGTTCCAGGAACACCGGGGAGCTGTTTTTT. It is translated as CASSSRNTGELFF.

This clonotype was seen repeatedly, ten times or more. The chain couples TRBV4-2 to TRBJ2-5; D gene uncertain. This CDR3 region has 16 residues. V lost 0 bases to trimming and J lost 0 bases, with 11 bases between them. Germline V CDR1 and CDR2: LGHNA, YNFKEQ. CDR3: CASSQERAMYQETQYF. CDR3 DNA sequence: TGTGCCAGCAGCCAAGAACGGGCCATGTACCAAGAGACCCAGTACTTC.

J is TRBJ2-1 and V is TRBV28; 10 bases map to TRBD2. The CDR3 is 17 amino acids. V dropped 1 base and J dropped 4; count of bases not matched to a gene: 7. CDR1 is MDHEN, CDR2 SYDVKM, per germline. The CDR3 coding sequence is TGTGCCAGCAGTTTATCCGGGACTAGCGCTGCTTACAATGAGCAGTTCTTC. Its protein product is CASSLSGTSAAYNEQFF.

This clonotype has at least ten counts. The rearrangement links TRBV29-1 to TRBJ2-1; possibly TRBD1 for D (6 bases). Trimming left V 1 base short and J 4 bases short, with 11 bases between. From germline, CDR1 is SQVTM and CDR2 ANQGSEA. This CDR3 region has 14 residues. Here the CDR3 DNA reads TGCAGCGTTGAAGGCAGGGGTTTTTACAATGAGCAGTTCTTC. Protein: CSVEGRGFYNEQFF.

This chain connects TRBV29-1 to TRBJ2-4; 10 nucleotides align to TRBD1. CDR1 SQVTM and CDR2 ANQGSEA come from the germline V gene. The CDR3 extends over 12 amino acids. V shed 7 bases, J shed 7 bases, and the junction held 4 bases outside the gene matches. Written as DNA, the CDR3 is TGCAGCGCCGGGACAGGGGCGAACATTCAGTACTTC. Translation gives CSAGTGANIQYF.

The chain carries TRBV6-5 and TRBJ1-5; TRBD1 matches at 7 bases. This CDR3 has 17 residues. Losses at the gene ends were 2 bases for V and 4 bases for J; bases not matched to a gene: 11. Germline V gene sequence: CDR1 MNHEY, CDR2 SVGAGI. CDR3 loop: CASSYRGQRSMNQPQHF. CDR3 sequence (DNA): TGTGCCAGCAGTTACAGGGGACAGCGATCAATGAATCAGCCCCAGCATTTT.

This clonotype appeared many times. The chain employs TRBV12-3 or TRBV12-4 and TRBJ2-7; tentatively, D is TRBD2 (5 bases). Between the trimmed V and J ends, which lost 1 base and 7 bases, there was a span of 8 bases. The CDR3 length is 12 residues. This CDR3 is CASSLERGEQYF. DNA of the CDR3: TGTGCCAGCAGTTTAGAACGGGGAGAGCAGTACTTC.

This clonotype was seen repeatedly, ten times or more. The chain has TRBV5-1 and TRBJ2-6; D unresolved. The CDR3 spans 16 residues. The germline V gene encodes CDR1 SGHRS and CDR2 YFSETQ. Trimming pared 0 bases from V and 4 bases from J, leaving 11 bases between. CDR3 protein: CASSLVGRSGANVLTF. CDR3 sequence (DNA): TGCGCCAGCAGCTTGGTGGGAAGGTCCGGGGCCAACGTCCTGACTTTC.

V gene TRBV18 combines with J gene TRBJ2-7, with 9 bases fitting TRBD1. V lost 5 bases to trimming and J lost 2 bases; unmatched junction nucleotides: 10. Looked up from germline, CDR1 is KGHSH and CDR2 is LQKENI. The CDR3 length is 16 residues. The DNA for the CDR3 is TGTGCCAGCTCAGTGGGACAGGGCGTTTATCCCTACGAGCAGTACTTC. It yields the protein CASSVGQGVYPYEQYF.

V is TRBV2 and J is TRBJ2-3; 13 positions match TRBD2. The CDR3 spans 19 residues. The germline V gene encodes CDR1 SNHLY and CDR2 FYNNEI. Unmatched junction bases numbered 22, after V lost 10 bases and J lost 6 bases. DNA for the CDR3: TGTGCCACCCGGGTCGGGGGCGCTTGGACTAGCGGGAGTCGGGATACGCAGTATTTT. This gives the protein CATRVGGAWTSGSRDTQYF.

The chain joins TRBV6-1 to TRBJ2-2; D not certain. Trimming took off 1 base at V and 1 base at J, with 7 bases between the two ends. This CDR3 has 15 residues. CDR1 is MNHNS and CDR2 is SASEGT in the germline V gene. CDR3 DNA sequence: TGTGCCAGCAGTGAAGATTGGCGGAACACCGGGGAGCTGTTTTTT. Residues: CASSEDWRNTGELFF.

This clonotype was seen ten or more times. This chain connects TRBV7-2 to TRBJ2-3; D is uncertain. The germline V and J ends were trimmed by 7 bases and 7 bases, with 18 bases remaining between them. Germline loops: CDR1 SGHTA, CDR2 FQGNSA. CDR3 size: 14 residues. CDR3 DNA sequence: TGTGCCAGCACTCCATTAGCCGGCGTAAATACGCAGTATTTT. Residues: CASTPLAGVNTQYF.

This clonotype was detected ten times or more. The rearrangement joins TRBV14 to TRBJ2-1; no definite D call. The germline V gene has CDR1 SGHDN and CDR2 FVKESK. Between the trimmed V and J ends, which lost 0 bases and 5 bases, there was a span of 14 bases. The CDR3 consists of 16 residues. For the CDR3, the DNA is TGTGCCAGCAGCCAAGATAAATGGCGTCACCACAATGAGCAGTTCTTC. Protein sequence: CASSQDKWRHHNEQFF.

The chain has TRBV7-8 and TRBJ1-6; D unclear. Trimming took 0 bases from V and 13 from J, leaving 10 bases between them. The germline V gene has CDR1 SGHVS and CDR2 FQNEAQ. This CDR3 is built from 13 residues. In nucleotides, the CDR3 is TGTGCCAGCAGCTTAGCTGCGACGGCTCCCCTCCACTTT. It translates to CASSLAATAPLHF.

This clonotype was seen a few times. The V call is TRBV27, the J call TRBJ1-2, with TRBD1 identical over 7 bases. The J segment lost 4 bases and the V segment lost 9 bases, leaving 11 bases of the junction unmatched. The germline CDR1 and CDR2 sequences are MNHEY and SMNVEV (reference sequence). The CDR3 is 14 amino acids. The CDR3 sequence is CASRLNRGVYGYTF. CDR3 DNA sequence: TGTGCCAGTCGTTTAAACAGGGGAGTCTATGGCTACACCTTC.

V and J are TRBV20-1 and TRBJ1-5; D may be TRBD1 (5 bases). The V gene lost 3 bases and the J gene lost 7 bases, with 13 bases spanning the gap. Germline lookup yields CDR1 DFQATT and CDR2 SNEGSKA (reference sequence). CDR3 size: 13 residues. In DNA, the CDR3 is TGCAGTGCTAGTCCCGGGGCTACGCAGCCCCAGCATTTT. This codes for CSASPGATQPQHF.

CDR3 loop: CASSSPPGNTIYF. In DNA, the CDR3 is TGTGCCAGCAGCTCCCCCCCTGGAAACACCATATATTTT. The chain recombines TRBV7-9 with TRBJ1-3; D is undetermined. Deletions cut 4 bases from V and 2 bases from J, with 6 bases between. This CDR3 has 13 amino acids. Germline V lookup: CDR1 SEHNR, CDR2 FQNEAQ (reference sequence).

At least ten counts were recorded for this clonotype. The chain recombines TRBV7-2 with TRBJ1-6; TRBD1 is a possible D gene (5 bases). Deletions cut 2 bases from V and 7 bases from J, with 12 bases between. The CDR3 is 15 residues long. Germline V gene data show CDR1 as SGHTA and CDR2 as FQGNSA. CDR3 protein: CASSLTGLQNSPLHF. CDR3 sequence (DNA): TGTGCCAGCAGCTTAACGGGACTACAGAATTCACCCCTCCACTTT.

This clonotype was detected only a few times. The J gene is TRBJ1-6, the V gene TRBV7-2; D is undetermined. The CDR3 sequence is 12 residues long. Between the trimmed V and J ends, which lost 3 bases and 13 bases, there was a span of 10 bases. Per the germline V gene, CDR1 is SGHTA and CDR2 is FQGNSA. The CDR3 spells CASSFASGPLHF. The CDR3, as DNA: TGTGCCAGCAGCTTCGCAAGTGGGCCCCTCCACTTT. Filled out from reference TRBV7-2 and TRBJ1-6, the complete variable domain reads GAGVSQSPSNKVTEKGKDVELRCDPISGHTALYWYRQSLGQGLEFLIYFQGNSAPDKSGLPSDRFSAERTGGSVSTLTIQRTQQEDSAVYLCASSFASGPLHFGNGTRLTVT.

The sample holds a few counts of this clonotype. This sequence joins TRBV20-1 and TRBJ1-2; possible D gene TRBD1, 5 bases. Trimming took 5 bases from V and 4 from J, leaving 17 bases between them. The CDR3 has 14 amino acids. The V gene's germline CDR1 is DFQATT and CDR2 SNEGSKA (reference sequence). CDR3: CSAPWGRGSYGYTF. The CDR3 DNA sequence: TGCAGTGCTCCCTGGGGGAGGGGAAGCTATGGCTACACCTTC.